The 18 T cell receptor beta chains given below trace back to one sample, sequenced in a study of blood T cell dynamics during melanoma immunotherapy. Time point of the sample: week 3, after first cycle of checkpoint inhibitor. TCRdb keeps only in-frame clones here, not all; method: immunoSEQ multiplex PCR. The sample lists 15,000 to 20,000 clones, about 95% occurring once. Sequencing used effector memory CD8+ T cells from blood, obtained from a patient treated with checkpoint blockade. The source of these receptors is a human donor with melanoma.

The chain is built from TRBV10-3 and TRBJ2-7, with 10 bases matching TRBD2. Per the germline V gene, CDR1 is ENHRY and CDR2 is SYGVKD. V was clipped by 8 bases and J by 1 base; unmatched bases: 8. The CDR3 is made up of 15 amino acids. The CDR3 DNA is TGTGCCATCTTCGAGCGGGAGGGTAGTTCCTACGAGCAGTACTTC. It is translated as CAIFEREGSSYEQYF.

V is TRBV9 and J is TRBJ2-7, with D perhaps TRBD2 (6 bases). Per the germline V gene, CDR1 is SGDLS and CDR2 is YYNGEE. The CDR3 contains 15 residues. Trimming shortened V by 3 bases and J by 5 bases, and 18 bases separated the two germline ends. In DNA, the CDR3 is TGTGCCAGCAGCGGACCGGGGGACCGTCGCCACGAGCAGTACTTC. The encoded protein is CASSGPGDRRHEQYF.

The chain joins TRBV4-1 to TRBJ1-5, with 8 bases matching TRBD1. Germline V lookup: CDR1 MGHRA, CDR2 YSYEKL. The length of the CDR3 is 15 residues. J gave up 7 bases and V 0 bases, and 5 bases lay outside the gene matches. As DNA, the CDR3 is TGCGCCAGCAGCCAAGAAGGACAGGGCTCCCAGCCCCAGCATTTT. Its translation: CASSQEGQGSQPQHF.

This chain joins TRBV7-3 and TRBJ2-1; D is perhaps TRBD1 or TRBD2 (5 bases each). V was pared by 8 bases and J by 4 bases, with 12 bases between. Germline loops: CDR1 SGHTA, CDR2 FQGTGA. This CDR3 comprises 13 residues. The CDR3: CASSRGGYNEQFF. The CDR3 coding sequence is TGTGCCAGCTCTCGGGGCGGATACAATGAGCAGTTCTTC. Full variable domain (outside the CDR3, taken from reference TRBV7-3 and TRBJ2-1): GAGVSQTPSNKVTEKGKYVELRCDPISGHTALYWYRQSLGQGPEFLIYFQGTGAADDSGLPNDRFFAVRPEGSVSTLKIQRTERGDSAVYLCASSRGGYNEQFFGPGTRLTVL.

V is TRBV4-1 and J is TRBJ2-7; 10 nucleotides agree with TRBD2. CDR3 length equals 17 residues. Germline V lookup: CDR1 MGHRA, CDR2 YSYEKL. V lost 3 bases and J lost 3; bases outside the gene matches: 11. The CDR3 reads CASSQKVGLAGDYEQYF. DNA for the CDR3: TGCGCCAGCAGCCAGAAGGTGGGGCTAGCGGGAGACTACGAGCAGTACTTC.

CDR3 DNA: TGTGCCAGCAGTGAATTTAGTCTGGAAGGCGGGGAGCTGTTTTTT. This encodes CASSEFSLEGGELFF. The chain employs TRBV25-1 and TRBJ2-2; unclear D gene. The CDR3 totals 15 residues. The V end lost 1 base, the J end lost 7 bases, and 13 bases lay between the germline ends. The V gene's germline CDR1 is MGHDK and CDR2 SYGVNS.

The chain carries TRBV5-1 and TRBJ1-1, with D perhaps matching TRBD1 (5 bases). Trimming removed 0 bases at V and 2 bases at J, with 8 bases between. This CDR3 region has 14 residues. Per the germline V gene, CDR1 is SGHRS and CDR2 is YFSETQ. As DNA, the CDR3 is TGCGCCAGCAGCTTGGCCGGGGGAAACACTGAAGCTTTCTTT. Translated, it gives CASSLAGGNTEAFF.

A remark on this clone: A junction boundary mismatches the germline segment, possibly from a read error. The chain carries TRBV11-1 and TRBJ1-3; D is possibly TRBD1 (5 bases). CDR1 and CDR2 from the germline V gene are SGHAT and FQDESV (reference sequence). The CDR3 is 14 amino acids. The CDR3 nucleotides read TGTGCCGGCAGCTTGCGGGGGACTGGAAACACCATATATTTT. It is translated as CAGSLRGTGNTIYF.

V gene TRBV2 combines with J gene TRBJ2-3; D might be TRBD2 (5 bases). Per germline, CDR1 SNHLY and CDR2 FYNNEI. The V gene lost 5 bases and the J gene lost 4 bases, with 25 bases spanning the gap. The CDR3 length is 18 residues. The CDR3 nucleotides read TGTGCCAGCAGTTTAAACGCACGGGAATCTCTCCCTGCAGATACGCAGTATTTT. It yields the protein CASSLNARESLPADTQYF.

The J gene is TRBJ1-1, the V gene TRBV18, with D hard to call. CDR1 KGHSH and CDR2 LQKENI come from the germline V gene. V gave up 2 bases and J gave up 0 bases, with 4 bases separating them. This CDR3 has 13 residues. This chain's CDR3 is CASSPGLNTEAFF. DNA of the CDR3: TGTGCCAGCTCACCAGGATTGAACACTGAAGCTTTCTTT.

The chain couples TRBV6-1 to TRBJ2-5; D perhaps matches TRBD1 (6 bases). Germline V gene data show CDR1 as MNHNS and CDR2 as SASEGT. V gave up 1 base and J gave up 5 bases, with 14 bases separating them. CDR3 size: 15 residues. The DNA for the CDR3 is TGTGCCAGCAGTGAAGAAAGAGGACAGCGGGAGACCCAGTACTTC. This encodes CASSEERGQRETQYF.

J is TRBJ2-7 and V is TRBV7-8; D is possibly TRBD1 (5 bases). Trimming pared 4 bases from V and 0 bases from J, leaving 19 bases between. This CDR3 comprises 17 residues. Germline V gene lookup returns CDR1 SGHVS and CDR2 FQNEAQ. CDR3 sequence (DNA): TGTGCCAGCAGCTCCCGTGCCAGGGTGGATAGCTCCTACGAGCAGTACTTC. Translated, it gives CASSSRARVDSSYEQYF.

The V and J genes are TRBV27 and TRBJ2-1; TRBD2 agrees at 7 bases. The CDR3 extends over 15 amino acids. V gave up 4 bases and J gave up 0 bases; unmatched junction bases: 3. Germline lookup yields CDR1 MNHEY and CDR2 SMNVEV (reference sequence). The DNA for the CDR3 is TGTGCCAGCAGTTACGGCGGGGGCTCCTACAATGAGCAGTTCTTC. It specifies CASSYGGGSYNEQFF.

The chain recombines TRBV7-9 with TRBJ2-2, with 10 bases lining up with TRBD2. The CDR3 totals 15 residues. CDR1 is SEHNR and CDR2 is FQNEAQ in the germline V gene (reference sequence). V lost 6 bases, J lost 5 bases, and 6 bases stayed unmatched. CDR3 in amino acids: CASRRGLATTGELFF. The DNA of the CDR3 is TGTGCCAGCAGACGGGGACTAGCGACGACCGGGGAGCTGTTTTTT.

Here the CDR3 DNA reads TGTGCCAGCAGCCTTCCTAGGCGTGGAGATACGCAGTATTTT. As protein: CASSLPRRGDTQYF. The V gene is TRBV7-2, the J gene TRBJ2-3, with D unclear. Germline loops: CDR1 SGHTA, CDR2 FQGNSA. Trimming took 5 bases from V and 5 from J, leaving 14 bases between them. This CDR3 is built from 14 residues.

V and J are TRBV28 and TRBJ1-5; D gene ambiguous. Germline V CDR1 and CDR2: MDHEN, SYDVKM. There are 15 residues in the CDR3. V was shortened by 5 bases and J by 1 base, with 12 bases between the two germline ends. CDR3 region: CASSPIPASNQPQHF. For the CDR3, the DNA is TGTGCCAGCAGTCCCATTCCCGCCAGCAATCAGCCCCAGCATTTT.

The chain uses TRBV9 and TRBJ2-5; D tentatively reads TRBD1 or TRBD2 (5 bases each). The last part of the DNA fits TRBJ2-7 better; the J call may be wrong. The CDR3 spans 14 residues. In germline, CDR1 is SGDLS, CDR2 YYNGEE. CDR3 in amino acids: CASSVGDATYEQYF. DNA for the CDR3: TGTGCCAGCAGCGTAGGGGACGCGACCTACGAGCAGTACTTC.

The J gene is TRBJ2-3, the V gene TRBV4-1, with a possible D match to TRBD1 (6 bases). CDR3 length: 16 residues. Between the trimmed V and J ends, which lost 0 bases and 2 bases, there was a span of 12 bases. The V gene's germline CDR1 is MGHRA and CDR2 YSYEKL. CDR3 amino acids: CASSQDKGVITDTQYF. DNA of the CDR3: TGCGCCAGCAGCCAAGATAAGGGGGTTATCACAGATACGCAGTATTTT.